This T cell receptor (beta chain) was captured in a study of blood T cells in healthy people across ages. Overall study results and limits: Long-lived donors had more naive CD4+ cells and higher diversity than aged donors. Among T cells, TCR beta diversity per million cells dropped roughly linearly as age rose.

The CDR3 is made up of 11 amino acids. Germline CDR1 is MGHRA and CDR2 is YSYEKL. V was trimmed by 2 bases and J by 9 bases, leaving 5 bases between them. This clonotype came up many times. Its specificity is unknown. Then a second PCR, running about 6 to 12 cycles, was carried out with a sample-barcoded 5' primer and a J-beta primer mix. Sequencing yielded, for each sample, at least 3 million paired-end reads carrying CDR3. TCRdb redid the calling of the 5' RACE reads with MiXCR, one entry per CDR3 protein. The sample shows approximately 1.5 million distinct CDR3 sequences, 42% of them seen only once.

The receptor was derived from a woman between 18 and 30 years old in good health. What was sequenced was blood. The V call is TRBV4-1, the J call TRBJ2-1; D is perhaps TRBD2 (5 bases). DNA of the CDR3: TGCGCCAGCAGCCAAAGCGGTGAGCAGTTCTTC. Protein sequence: CASSQSGEQFF.